The clone carrying this TCR beta chain was counted at least ten times. Its antigen is not known. Researchers reported that TCR beta cDNA libraries carried unique molecular identifiers. There were 1 to 10 million T cells, and around 460,000 cDNA molecules came from them. TCRdb passed the PCR reads through MiXCR, listing each CDR3 protein once. The table lists roughly 200,000 distinct CDR3 sequences, 25% to 30% of them singletons, with less than 4% in the top ten. The entry originates in a study of post-analysis software for immune sequencing data. Looking at the study overall: Secondary progressive, relapsing-remitting and progressive-relapsing multiple sclerosis were among the included disease courses. The study, taken as a whole, reports: By F measure, strong co-clustering occurred among samples prepared in the same batch. A significant reduction in normalized Chao1 diversity was observed in multiple sclerosis patients versus controls. TRBV5-6, TRBV5-1 and TRBV20-1 were among four to six TRBV segments more frequent in patients than controls.

Between the trimmed V and J ends, which lost 3 bases and 0 bases, there was a span of 7 bases. Germline CDR1 reads DFQATT; CDR2 reads SNEGSKA (reference sequence). The CDR3 has 13 residues. The clonotype was recovered from a girl under 18 with multiple sclerosis. J is TRBJ2-3 and V is TRBV20-1; D not resolved. Sequenced: blood. CDR3 DNA: TGCAGTGCTAGGGTAGCCAGCACAGATACGCAGTATTTT. This codes for CSARVASTDTQYF.